This TCR beta chain was captured by sequencing in a study of shared clonotypes between healthy human individuals. Study-level information: Per donor, CD8 memory used one plate, CD8 naive used two, CD4 memory used three and CD4 naive used three. Study results and limitations: It was the non-shared clonotypes that had lower generation probabilities than clonotypes shared by all four donors.

Both subsets, CD45RA+ naive and CD45RA-negative memory, were split from the CD4+ cells. With respect to this clone: Its target is unknown.

TCRdb keeps only in-frame clones here, not all; method: immunoSEQ multiplex PCR. The repertoire consists of 2.3 million or so clones, with approximately 95% occurring once and the leading ten covering roughly 0.36%. The CDR3 runs to 10 residues. In germline, CDR1 is SNHLY, CDR2 FYNNEI. V dropped 11 bases and J dropped 8 bases, with 12 bases sitting between them. The specimen was naive CD4+ T cells from PBMCs. Subset: CD45RA+ positively selected. The clonotype originates from a man aged 18-30 years in good health. Some clones in this sample may be carry-over from other donors' samples. This rearrangement joins TRBV2 to TRBJ1-2; no clear D. CDR3 protein: CAHTGGGYTF. The CDR3 DNA is TGTGCCCACACGGGAGGGGGCTACACCTTC. Based on the CDR3 plus reference TRBV2 and TRBJ1-2, the full variable domain is EPEVTQTPSHQVTQMGQEVILRCVPISNHLYFYWYRQILGQKVEFLVSFYNNEISEKSEIFDDQFSVERPDGSNFTLKIRSTKLEDSAMYFCAHTGGGYTFGSGTRLTVV.